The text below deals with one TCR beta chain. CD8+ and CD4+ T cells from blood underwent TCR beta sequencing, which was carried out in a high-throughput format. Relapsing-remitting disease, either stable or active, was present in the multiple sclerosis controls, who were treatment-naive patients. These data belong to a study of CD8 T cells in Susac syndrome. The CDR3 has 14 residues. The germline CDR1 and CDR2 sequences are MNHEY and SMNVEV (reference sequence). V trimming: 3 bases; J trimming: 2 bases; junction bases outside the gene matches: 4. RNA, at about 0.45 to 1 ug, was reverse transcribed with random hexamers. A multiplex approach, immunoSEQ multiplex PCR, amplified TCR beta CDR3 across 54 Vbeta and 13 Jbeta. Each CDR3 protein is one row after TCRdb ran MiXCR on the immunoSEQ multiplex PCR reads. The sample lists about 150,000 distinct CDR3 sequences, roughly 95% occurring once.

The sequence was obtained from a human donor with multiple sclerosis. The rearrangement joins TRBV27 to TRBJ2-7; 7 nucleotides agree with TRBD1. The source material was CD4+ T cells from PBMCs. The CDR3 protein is CASSFRDSPYEQYF. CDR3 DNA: TGTGCCAGCAGTTTCCGGGACAGCCCCTACGAGCAGTACTTC.